Following are 11 T cell receptor beta chains from one sample sequenced in a study of CD8 T cells in ankylosing spondylitis listed by TCRdb under 2017. The study at large found these results: Blood from ankylosing spondylitis patients appeared to be characterized by a TCR beta motif made up of seven or eight highly homologous amino acid variants.

These receptors lack a known antigen. The library was obtained by 5' RACE. The instrument was an Illumina HiSeq 2500. TCRdb redid the processing of the public reads, applying fastp at Q25 and MiXCR, and retained in-frame beta chains. Identical CDR3 protein sequences are pooled into one entry, listed with their most common genes and DNA. The sample contains around 490,000 distinct CDR3 sequences, roughly 5% of them found a single time. The ten largest account for under 4.5% of the sample. The material sequenced was blood, either unsorted or a sorted T cell fraction (not recorded which). The receptors shown here come from a male donor with ankylosing spondylitis.

The chain carries TRBV7-3 and TRBJ1-1; unclear D gene. This CDR3 contains 15 residues. Germline CDR1 and CDR2: SGHTA and FQGTGA. Between the trimmed V and J ends, which lost 2 bases and 4 bases, there was a span of 14 bases. This CDR3 reads CASSLGRQVPTEAFF. CDR3 nucleotide sequence: TGTGCCAGCAGCTTAGGGCGGCAGGTGCCCACTGAAGCTTTCTTT.

The V gene is TRBV4-1, the J gene TRBJ2-1; perhaps TRBD2 as D (5 bases). The CDR3 contains 18 residues. V lost 0 bases and J lost 9, with 24 bases in between. CDR1 MGHRA and CDR2 YSYEKL come from the germline V gene. CDR3 bases: TGCGCCAGCAGCCAAGAACCCTCTCTTCTGCGAGGCCGGGGTGAGCAGTTCTTC. Its protein product is CASSQEPSLLRGRGEQFF.

There are many counts of this clonotype. V usage is TRBV18 and J usage is TRBJ2-3; 7 nucleotides agree with TRBD2. Germline trimming cut 3 bases from V and 3 bases from J; bases unmatched to any gene: 6. The CDR3 covers 15 residues. CDR1 is KGHSH and CDR2 is LQKENI in the germline V gene. Here the CDR3 DNA reads TGTGCCAGCTCACCCGGCGGGGGAAGAACAGATACGCAGTATTTT. Translated, it gives CASSPGGGRTDTQYF.

The CDR3, as DNA: TGTGCCAGCGAGCAGGCTGACCCCTACGAGCAGTACTTC. Protein sequence: CASEQADPYEQYF. J is TRBJ2-7 and V is TRBV28; D gene uncertain. CDR1 is MDHEN, CDR2 SYDVKM, per germline. The CDR3 runs 13 residues. Trimming removed 8 bases from V and 2 bases from J, with 13 bases in between.

This clonotype was seen at least ten times. The chain couples TRBV29-1 to TRBJ2-3; D might be TRBD1 or TRBD2, each matching 5 bases. Germline V gene sequence: CDR1 SQVTM, CDR2 ANQGSEA. With 6 bases removed from V and 0 bases from J, the gap between germline ends came to 13 bases. CDR3 length: 14 residues. DNA of the CDR3: TGCAGCGTAAGAGGGGCTACTAGCACAGATACGCAGTATTTT. Translating it yields CSVRGATSTDTQYF.

V is TRBV7-2 and J is TRBJ1-4; D gene ambiguous. Looked up from germline, CDR1 is SGHTA and CDR2 is FQGNSA. The CDR3 has 15 residues. The V and J ends lost 0 bases and 5 bases respectively, with 10 bases between them. The CDR3 DNA follows: TGTGCCAGCAGCTTAGCGAAAGGGAGGAATGAAAAACTGTTTTTT. This translates into CASSLAKGRNEKLFF.

This clonotype was detected ten times or more. The CDR3 DNA sequence: TGCAGCGTTGAGGGTTCTAGAACCGGCGCAGATACGCAGTATTTT. Its translation: CSVEGSRTGADTQYF. This chain uses TRBV29-1 with TRBJ2-3; no firm D call. V was cut by 3 bases and J by 4 bases, with 17 bases left in between. Looked up from germline, CDR1 is SQVTM and CDR2 is ANQGSEA. This CDR3 has 15 amino acids.

The chain employs TRBV5-8 and TRBJ2-7; D is perhaps TRBD2 (7 bases). Germline CDR1 reads SGHTS; CDR2 reads YDEGEE. The CDR3 is 13 amino acids. The germline V and J ends were trimmed by 7 bases and 0 bases, with 11 bases remaining between them. The CDR3 reads CASGRGPSYEQYF. CDR3 bases: TGTGCCAGCGGGCGGGGGCCCTCCTACGAGCAGTACTTC.

This clonotype was seen ten or more times. The CDR3 DNA is TGTGCCAGCAGCCCCCTCGGGAAGAACACTGAAGCTTTCTTT. Translated, it gives CASSPLGKNTEAFF. The chain combines TRBV4-2 with TRBJ1-1; unclear D gene. Germline loops: CDR1 LGHNA, CDR2 YNFKEQ. Trimming removed 4 bases at V and 1 base at J, with 10 bases between. There are 14 residues in the CDR3.

This clonotype was recorded many times. V usage is TRBV20-1 and J usage is TRBJ2-1; D gene ambiguous. The CDR3 is made up of 15 amino acids. The V gene lost 3 bases and the J gene lost 4 bases, with 16 bases spanning the gap. Germline-derived CDR1 and CDR2 are DFQATT and SNEGSKA (reference sequence). CDR3 nucleotide sequence: TGCAGTGCTAGCGGCCCAAGCCTGGGGTACAATGAGCAGTTCTTC. Protein product: CSASGPSLGYNEQFF.

This clonotype has only a few counts. The chain combines TRBV7-2 with TRBJ2-2; D is uncertain. The CDR3 runs to 14 residues. V gave up 2 bases and J gave up 6 bases, with 10 bases separating them. Looked up from germline, CDR1 is SGHTA and CDR2 is FQGNSA. The CDR3 DNA reads TGTGCCAGCAGCTTACTCACCTACCCCGGGGAGCTGTTTTTT. Its translation: CASSLLTYPGELFF.